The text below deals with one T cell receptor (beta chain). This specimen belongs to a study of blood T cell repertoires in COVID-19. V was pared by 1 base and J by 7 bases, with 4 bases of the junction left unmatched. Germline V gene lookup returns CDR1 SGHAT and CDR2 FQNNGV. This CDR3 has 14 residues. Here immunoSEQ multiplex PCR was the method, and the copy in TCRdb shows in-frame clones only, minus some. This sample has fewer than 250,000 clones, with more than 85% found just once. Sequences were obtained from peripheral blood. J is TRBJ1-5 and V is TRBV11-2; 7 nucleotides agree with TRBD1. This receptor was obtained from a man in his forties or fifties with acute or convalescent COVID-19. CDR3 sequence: CASSLVGGEQPQHF. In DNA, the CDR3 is TGTGCCAGCAGCTTAGTAGGGGGCGAACAGCCCCAGCATTTT.